This T cell receptor beta chain was identified during a study of blood T cells in healthy people across ages. Broader study findings: Long-lived donors had more naive CD4+ cells and higher diversity than aged donors.

V gave up 1 base and J gave up 6 bases, with 6 bases separating them. The CDR3 extends over 13 amino acids. The V gene's germline CDR1 is LGHNA and CDR2 YNFKEQ. As for this clonotype: Its antigen remains unidentified.

Every sample yielded at least 6.5 million isolated PBMCs. Together with a sample-barcoded 5' primer, a J-beta primer mix was included in a second PCR lasting about 7 to 11 cycles. Using its own MiXCR run on the 5' RACE reads, TCRdb lists one record per CDR3 protein. The sample contains under 850,000 distinct CDR3 sequences, 30% to 45% of which appear only once. The source of this sequence is a man between 18 and 35 years old in good health. Source material: blood. The chain has TRBV4-2 and TRBJ2-2; no clear D. CDR3 in amino acids: CASSQGHPGELFF. The CDR3 bases are TGTGCCAGCAGCCAAGGACATCCCGGGGAGCTGTTTTTT.